A selection of T cell receptor beta chains follows, all from one sample in a study of blood T cell repertoires in COVID-19. Profiled with immunoSEQ multiplex PCR; TCRdb holds only in-frame clones, not every one. The sample shows about 240,000 clones, approximately 90% of them seen only once. The sequenced material came from peripheral blood. The receptors derive from a man between 60 and 70 years old who had recovered from COVID-19. Each CDR3 is given with its conserved first and last residue. Each record gives: V gene, J gene, clone size, D gene, CDR3 protein, CDR3 DNA. A D gene is named only where the DNA matches it firmly. Some rows mark clone size as missing; the rest say once, few, many or name a class of expanded clone.

v_call: TRBV11-2; j_call: TRBJ1-2; clone_size: .; d_call: .; cdr3_aa: CASSPVNYGYTF; cdr3_nt: TGTGCCAGCAGCCCGGTGAACTATGGCTACACCTTC
v_call: TRBV24-1; j_call: TRBJ2-1; clone_size: .; d_call: TRBD2; cdr3_aa: CATSDPASGGRYEQFF; cdr3_nt: TGTGCCACCAGTGATCCAGCTAGCGGGGGGCGTTATGAGCAGTTCTTC
v_call: TRBV30; j_call: TRBJ1-6; clone_size: few; d_call: .; cdr3_aa: CAWSGGGLRNSPLHF; cdr3_nt: TGTGCCTGGAGTGGTGGGGGACTGAGGAATTCACCCCTCCACTTT
v_call: TRBV7-8; j_call: TRBJ1-4; clone_size: .; d_call: .; cdr3_aa: CASSPQGVATNEKLFF; cdr3_nt: TGTGCCAGCAGCCCCCAGGGTGTTGCAACTAATGAAAAACTGTTTTTT
v_call: TRBV24-1; j_call: TRBJ2-6; clone_size: .; d_call: .; cdr3_aa: CATSDTGGANVLTF; cdr3_nt: TGTGCCACCAGTGACACCGGTGGGGCCAACGTCCTGACTTTC
v_call: TRBV15; j_call: TRBJ2-2; clone_size: .; d_call: TRBD2; cdr3_aa: CATRIAGANTGELFF; cdr3_nt: TGTGCCACCAGAATAGCGGGGGCCAACACCGGGGAGCTGTTTTTT
v_call: TRBV7-9; j_call: TRBJ1-3; clone_size: few; d_call: .; cdr3_aa: CASSLGRRGNSGNTIYF; cdr3_nt: TGTGCCAGCAGCTTGGGCAGACGGGGTAACTCTGGAAACACCATATATTTT
v_call: TRBV7-2; j_call: TRBJ2-5; clone_size: .; d_call: .; cdr3_aa: CASSLISETQYF; cdr3_nt: TGTGCCAGCAGCTTAATATCAGAGACCCAGTACTTC
v_call: TRBV7-8; j_call: TRBJ2-7; clone_size: .; d_call: .; cdr3_aa: CASSLRQIQYF; cdr3_nt: TGTGCCAGCAGCCTCAGACAGATACAGTACTTC
v_call: TRBV12-5; j_call: TRBJ2-5; clone_size: .; d_call: .; cdr3_aa: CASGFGETQYF; cdr3_nt: TGTGCTAGTGGTTTCGGTGAGACCCAGTACTTC
v_call: TRBV18; j_call: TRBJ1-4; clone_size: .; d_call: .; cdr3_aa: CASSPFGTNEKLFF; cdr3_nt: TGTGCCAGCTCACCATTCGGGACTAATGAAAAACTGTTTTTT
v_call: TRBV6-6; j_call: TRBJ2-5; clone_size: .; d_call: .; cdr3_aa: CASSYVKETQYF; cdr3_nt: TGTGCCAGCAGTTACGTAAAAGAGACCCAGTACTTC
v_call: TRBV27; j_call: TRBJ2-2; clone_size: .; d_call: TRBD1; cdr3_aa: CASSRVTGVDTGELFF; cdr3_nt: TGTGCCAGCAGTAGGGTCACAGGGGTCGACACCGGGGAGCTGTTTTTT
v_call: TRBV6-5; j_call: TRBJ1-5; clone_size: .; d_call: .; cdr3_aa: CASIISSGNQPQHF; cdr3_nt: TGTGCCAGCATTATTAGCTCGGGCAATCAGCCCCAGCATTTT